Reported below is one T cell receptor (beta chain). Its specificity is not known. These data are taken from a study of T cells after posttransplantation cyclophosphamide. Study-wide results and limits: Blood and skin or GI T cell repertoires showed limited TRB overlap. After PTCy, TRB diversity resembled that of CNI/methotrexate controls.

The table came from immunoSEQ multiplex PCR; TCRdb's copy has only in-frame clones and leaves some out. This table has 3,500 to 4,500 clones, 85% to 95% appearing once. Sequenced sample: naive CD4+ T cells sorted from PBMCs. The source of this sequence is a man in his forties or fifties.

CDR3 sequence reads: CASRNTGQGVETQYF. The CDR3 bases are TGTGCCAGCAGGAACACGGGACAGGGGGTCGAGACCCAGTACTTC. The V and J genes are TRBV25-1 and TRBJ2-5; 11 bases match TRBD1. CDR1 is MGHDK and CDR2 is SYGVNS in the germline V gene. This CDR3 region has 15 residues. The ends lost 6 bases at V and 5 bases at J; junction bases unmatched: 8. Together with reference TRBV25-1 and TRBJ2-5, the CDR3 gives the full variable domain: EADIYQTPRYLVIGTGKKITLECSQTMGHDKMYWYQQDPGMELHLIHYSYGVNSTEKGDLSSESTVSRIRTEHFPLTLESARPSHTSQYLCASRNTGQGVETQYFGPGTRLLVL.